Below, 16 T cell receptor beta chains from the same sample are listed, as sequenced in a study of cytomegalovirus exposure and HLA in healthy donors. PCR used 60 Vbeta primers and 13 Jbeta primers. Sequenced by immunoSEQ multiplex PCR; TCRdb stores in-frame clones only, minus some. The sample lists roughly 150,000 clones, over 75% occurring once. The source material was PBMCs. These receptors were obtained from a man aged 25-40 years in good health and CMV-seropositive.

The chain joins TRBV6-1 to TRBJ2-6; D unclear. CDR1 MNHNS and CDR2 SASEGT come from the germline V gene. V dropped 6 bases and J dropped 0 bases, with 9 bases sitting between them. The CDR3 extends over 15 amino acids. The CDR3 here is CASRGSGSGANVLTF. CDR3 coding DNA: TGTGCCAGCAGGGGCAGTGGCTCTGGGGCCAACGTCCTGACTTTC.

This clone has only a few counts. V gene TRBV6-5 combines with J gene TRBJ2-4; maybe TRBD1 (6 bases). The CDR3 consists of 15 residues. V was clipped by 2 bases and J by 1 base, with 9 bases between them. CDR1 is MNHEY, CDR2 SVGAGI, per germline. The DNA of the CDR3 is TGTGCCAGCAGTTACGGGACAACCGCCAAAAACATTCAGTACTTC. Its protein is CASSYGTTAKNIQYF.

V is TRBV18 and J is TRBJ2-2; a possible D gene is TRBD2 (6 bases). Looked up from germline, CDR1 is KGHSH and CDR2 is LQKENI. Trimming took 3 bases from V and 1 from J, leaving 12 bases between them. The CDR3 length is 16 residues. In DNA form, the CDR3 reads TGTGCCAGCTCACCCCGGGCGGGATGGAACACCGGGGAGCTGTTTTTT. Amino acids: CASSPRAGWNTGELFF.

V and J are TRBV5-5 and TRBJ1-1; D is perhaps TRBD1 (5 bases). The CDR3 length is 15 residues. Germline V lookup: CDR1 SGHKS, CDR2 YYEKEE (reference sequence). V lost 0 bases and J 3 bases, leaving 12 bases between the germline ends. The CDR3 protein is CASSLVGAKDTEAFF. CDR3 DNA: TGTGCCAGCAGCTTGGTTGGGGCAAAGGACACTGAAGCTTTCTTT.

The chain employs TRBV5-1 and TRBJ2-7; D may be TRBD2 (6 bases). Germline V gene sequence: CDR1 SGHRS, CDR2 YFSETQ. This CDR3 has 15 residues. V was shortened by 1 base and J by 0 bases, with 11 bases between the two germline ends. The DNA of the CDR3 is TGCGCCAGCAGCTTGATAGTCGGGAGCTCCTACGAGCAGTACTTC. The encoded protein is CASSLIVGSSYEQYF.

This chain uses TRBV7-2 with TRBJ2-5; 8 nucleotides line up with TRBD1. Germline V CDR1 and CDR2: SGHTA, FQGNSA. V gave up 3 bases and J gave up 5 bases; unmatched junction bases: 5. The CDR3 sequence is 14 residues long. CDR3 nucleotides: TGTGCCAGCAGCTTTAACAGGGGGAGGGAGACCCAGTACTTC. It codes for CASSFNRGRETQYF.

CDR3 region: CASILTGSYGYTF. DNA for the CDR3: TGTGCCAGCATCCTGACCGGGAGCTATGGCTACACCTTC. This chain joins TRBV2 and TRBJ1-2; no definite D call. The CDR3 is 13 residues long. Between the trimmed V and J ends, which lost 7 bases and 4 bases, there was a span of 13 bases. The germline V gene has CDR1 SNHLY and CDR2 FYNNEI. Variable domain in full (rest from reference TRBV2 and TRBJ1-2): EPEVTQTPSHQVTQMGQEVILRCVPISNHLYFYWYRQILGQKVEFLVSFYNNEISEKSEIFDDQFSVERPDGSNFTLKIRSTKLEDSAMYFCASILTGSYGYTFGSGTRLTVV.

The genes are TRBV5-1 and TRBJ2-7; the match to TRBD2 covers 7 bases. Germline CDR1 reads SGHRS; CDR2 reads YFSETQ. The CDR3 extends over 14 amino acids. J was trimmed by 3 bases and V by 5 bases; bases with no gene match: 8. The CDR3: CASRVGSGDYEQYF. CDR3 DNA sequence: TGCGCCAGCAGGGTCGGGAGCGGGGACTACGAGCAGTACTTC. Together with reference TRBV5-1 and TRBJ2-7, the CDR3 gives the full variable domain: KAGVTQTPRYLIKTRGQQVTLSCSPISGHRSVSWYQQTPGQGLQFLFEYFSETQRNKGNFPGRFSGRQFSNSRSEMNVSTLELGDSALYLCASRVGSGDYEQYFGPGTRLTVT.

This rearrangement joins TRBV4-3 to TRBJ1-2; D unclear. Trimming took off 0 bases at V and 12 bases at J, with 17 bases between the two ends. The germline V gene has CDR1 LGHNA and CDR2 YSLEER. CDR3 length: 14 amino acids. In nucleotides, the CDR3 is TGCGCCAGCAGCCAAGAAGGAGCTGGCGAAGTGCACACCTTC. Translated, it gives CASSQEGAGEVHTF.

This clone has just a few counts. V gene TRBV5-4 combines with J gene TRBJ2-1; no clear D. V was trimmed by 4 bases and J by 6 bases, leaving 17 bases between them. This CDR3 is built from 15 residues. Germline assignment: CDR1 SGHNT and CDR2 YYREEE (reference sequence). The CDR3, as DNA: TGTGCCAGCAGCCCCTCTGGTGGTACTGGCAATGAGCAGTTCTTC. This sequence encodes CASSPSGGTGNEQFF.

This clone was seen just once. The V and J genes are TRBV6-4 and TRBJ2-2; 7 bases agree with TRBD2. CDR1 is MRHNA, CDR2 SNTAGT, per germline. The CDR3 has 13 residues. Trimming removed 3 bases from V and 7 bases from J; junction bases left unmatched: 2. The CDR3 nucleotides are TGTGCCAGCAGTGAACGGGAGGACGGGGAGCTGTTTTTT. It specifies CASSEREDGELFF.

V and J are TRBV7-2 and TRBJ1-5; 8 nucleotides line up with TRBD1. Germline V gene sequence: CDR1 SGHTA, CDR2 FQGNSA. This CDR3 contains 15 residues. The V and J ends lost 3 bases and 6 bases, in that order; junction bases with no gene match: 7. The CDR3 sequence: CASSFQGASSQPQHF. CDR3 DNA sequence: TGTGCCAGCAGCTTCCAGGGGGCATCGTCTCAGCCCCAGCATTTT. Complete variable domain (other parts from reference TRBV7-2 and TRBJ1-5): GAGVSQSPSNKVTEKGKDVELRCDPISGHTALYWYRQSLGQGLEFLIYFQGNSAPDKSGLPSDRFSAERTGGSVSTLTIQRTQQEDSAVYLCASSFQGASSQPQHFGDGTRLSIL.

The chain combines TRBV2 with TRBJ2-7; D is ambiguous. CDR1 is SNHLY and CDR2 is FYNNEI in the germline V gene. Trimming removed 6 bases from V and 0 bases from J, with 6 bases in between. The CDR3 has 12 residues. DNA of the CDR3: TGTGCCAGCAGGGCCCTCTCCTACGAGCAGTACTTC. Translating gives CASRALSYEQYF.

The rearrangement joins TRBV5-1 to TRBJ2-4, with 11 bases lining up with TRBD2. In germline, CDR1 is SGHRS, CDR2 YFSETQ. This CDR3 is 16 amino acids long. V trimming: 3 bases; J trimming: 7 bases; junction bases outside the gene matches: 9. The CDR3, as DNA: TGCGCCAGCAGCTCGACTAGCGGGGTTTCGTTGAACATTCAGTACTTC. Its protein is CASSSTSGVSLNIQYF. Full variable domain (outside the CDR3, taken from reference TRBV5-1 and TRBJ2-4): KAGVTQTPRYLIKTRGQQVTLSCSPISGHRSVSWYQQTPGQGLQFLFEYFSETQRNKGNFPGRFSGRQFSNSRSEMNVSTLELGDSALYLCASSSTSGVSLNIQYFGAGTRLSVL.

V is TRBV4-1 and J is TRBJ1-6; weak D call: TRBD1 (5 bases). V was cut by 3 bases and J by 9 bases, with 15 bases left in between. Germline CDR1 MGHRA, CDR2 YSYEKL. The CDR3 consists of 15 residues. The CDR3 here is CASSHDPTGGSPLHF. CDR3 DNA sequence: TGCGCCAGCAGCCATGACCCCACCGGGGGTTCACCCCTCCACTTT.

J is TRBJ1-1 and V is TRBV11-2, with TRBD1 matching over 7 bases. CDR3 length: 15 amino acids. Per the germline V gene, CDR1 is SGHAT and CDR2 is FQNNGV. Losses at the gene ends were 3 bases for V and 1 base for J; bases not matched to a gene: 5. This CDR3 is CASSFRDRANTEAFF. CDR3 sequence (DNA): TGTGCCAGCAGCTTTCGGGACAGAGCGAACACTGAAGCTTTCTTT.